One sample yielded the 5 T cell receptor beta chains listed below, sequenced in a study of regulatory T cells in long-lasting Graves disease. Time point denoted: newly diagnosed GD, antithyroid drugs for less than 3 months. After RNA was extracted from PBMCs, the TCR library was made from it. Researchers made TCR beta libraries by using iRepertoire HTBI primers and running Arm-PCR on CDR3 regions. In TCRdb, the multiplex PCR reads were re-called with MiXCR into one record per CDR3 protein. Of under 400,000 distinct CDR3 sequences in the sample, 16% were seen once. These data were also reused for a study on T cells in Graves' hyperthyroidism and ophthalmopathy.

The specimen was peripheral blood mononuclear cells (PBMCs), collected at new diagnosis, from a patient treated with antithyroid drugs. These receptors were taken from a man aged 40-49 years with Graves disease.

The V and J genes are TRBV28 and TRBJ2-5; perhaps TRBD2 as D (6 bases). Deletions cut 6 bases from V and 5 bases from J, with 10 bases between. The CDR3 consists of 12 residues. Per germline, CDR1 MDHEN and CDR2 SYDVKM. The CDR3 loop reads CASRTAGETQYF. The CDR3 DNA reads TGTGCCAGCAGGACTGCGGGGGAGACCCAGTACTTC.

This clonotype has only a few counts. Given a far larger clone just one base away, this is likely a sequencing read error. The CDR3 sequence: CAGSLAGASDTQYF. For the CDR3, the DNA is TGTGCCGGCAGTCTAGCGGGGGCCTCAGATACGCAGTATTTT. V usage is TRBV6-1 and J usage is TRBJ2-3, with TRBD2 matching over 10 bases. The CDR3 loop spans 14 amino acids. The V gene's germline CDR1 is MNHNS and CDR2 SASEGT.

This clonotype was recorded many times. The J gene is TRBJ2-5, the V gene TRBV4-2, with TRBD2 identical over 9 bases. J gave up 2 bases and V 1 base, and 5 bases lay outside the gene matches. CDR1 and CDR2 (germline): LGHNA, YNFKEQ. CDR3 length: 16 amino acids. In nucleotides, the CDR3 is TGTGCCAGCAGCCAAGGACTAGCGGAGAATCAAGAGACCCAGTACTTC. Translated: CASSQGLAENQETQYF.

This clonotype was picked up one time. CDR3 loop: CASSQGPGAGNTIYF. The CDR3 nucleotides read TGTGCCAGCAGCCAAGGCCCGGGAGCAGGAAACACCATATATTTT. The chain is built from TRBV3-1 and TRBJ1-3; D is uncertain. The CDR3 totals 15 residues. V lost 1 base, J lost 4 bases, and 11 bases lay in between. Germline V CDR1 and CDR2: LGHDT, YNNKEL (reference sequence).

This clonotype has a handful of counts. This rearrangement joins TRBV5-1 to TRBJ2-2; possible D gene TRBD2, 6 bases. V was shortened by 4 bases and J by 3 bases, with 16 bases between the two germline ends. This CDR3 contains 16 residues. Germline CDR1 and CDR2: SGHRS and YFSETQ. The CDR3 sequence: CASSERTGGDTGELFF. The CDR3 DNA follows: TGCGCCAGCAGCGAACGGACTGGCGGGGACACCGGGGAGCTGTTTTTT.